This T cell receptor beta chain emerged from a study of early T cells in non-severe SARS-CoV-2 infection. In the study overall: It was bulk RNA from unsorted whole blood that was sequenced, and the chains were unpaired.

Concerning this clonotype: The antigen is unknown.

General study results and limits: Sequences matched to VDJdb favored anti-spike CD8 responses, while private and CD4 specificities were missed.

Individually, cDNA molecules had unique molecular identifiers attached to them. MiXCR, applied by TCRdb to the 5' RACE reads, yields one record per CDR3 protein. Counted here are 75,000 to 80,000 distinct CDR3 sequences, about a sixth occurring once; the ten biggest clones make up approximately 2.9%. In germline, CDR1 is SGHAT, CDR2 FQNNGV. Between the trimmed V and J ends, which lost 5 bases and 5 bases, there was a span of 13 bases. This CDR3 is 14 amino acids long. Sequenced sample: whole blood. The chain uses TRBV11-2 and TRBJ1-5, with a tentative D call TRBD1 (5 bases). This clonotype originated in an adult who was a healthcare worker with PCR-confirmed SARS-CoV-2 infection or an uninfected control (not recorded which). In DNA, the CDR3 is TGTGCCAGCAGCCTCGGCAGGGTGGATCAGCCCCAGCATTTT. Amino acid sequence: CASSLGRVDQPQHF.